This T cell receptor (beta chain) was obtained from a study of CD8+CD57+ T cells in acquired aplastic anemia. Study details: Each DNA sample taken from sorted CD4+ and CD8+ cells came to 3.2 ug on average. Roughly 10.8 million reads were obtained on average for healthy donor CD4+ cells.

Germline values: CDR1 SGHTA, CDR2 FQGNSA. The CDR3 is 16 amino acids in total, end residues counted. Researchers used genomic DNA as the template to profile TCR beta VDJ and CDR3. One entry per CDR3 protein, called by TCRdb with MiXCR from the reads. The data hold hundreds of thousands of distinct CDR3 sequences, with 65% to 80% observed a single time. General observations from the study: Patients were compared with controls for CD8+ Simpson's diversity, and no significant difference emerged. Researchers report that 25 to 30 CD8+ CDR3 sequences appeared in both patients and controls.

Comment on this clonotype: Its matching antigen is unknown. The limits of the CDR3 on the DNA are not certain, so only TCRdb's listed CDR3 is given.

The sequence was obtained from a human donor in good health, serving as a control. The sequencing input was sorted CD4+, CD8+, or CD8+CD57+ T cells (not recorded which) from PBMCs. V usage is TRBV7-2 and J usage is TRBJ1-1. The CDR3 loop is CASSFRNSPLHFGAFF.